These 29 T cell receptor beta chains were all obtained from the same sample, sequenced in a study of T-cell reconstitution after alpha-beta-depleted transplantation in children. The authors prepared the TCRbeta library with unique molecular identifiers. MiXCR, applied by TCRdb to the PCR reads, yields one record per CDR3 protein. Among approximately 980,000 distinct CDR3 sequences listed, about 26% were seen once. The input for sequencing was PBMCs, mostly from graft donor cells, taken 360 days after TCRalphabeta/CD19-depleted stem cell transplant. These receptors all come from a boy under two years old who had a stem cell transplant for SCID, so the T cells may come from the graft donor.

This clonotype has only one observation. The CDR3 DNA sequence: TGCAGTGCTTCCACCGGGACTAGCGGGCCAGATACGCAGTATTTT. It specifies CSASTGTSGPDTQYF. The chain has TRBV20-1 and TRBJ2-3, with 12 bases identical to TRBD2. Germline V gene sequence: CDR1 DFQATT, CDR2 SNEGSKA (reference sequence). The CDR3 is 15 residues long. The J segment lost 4 bases and the V segment lost 5 bases, leaving 7 bases of the junction unmatched.

This chain joins TRBV4-1 and TRBJ1-6; no clear D gene. Looked up from germline, CDR1 is MGHRA and CDR2 is YSYEKL. The CDR3 covers 13 residues. Trimming shortened V by 6 bases and J by 7 bases, and 10 bases separated the two germline ends. CDR3 sequence (DNA): TGCGCCAGCAGAAGGACGGAGAATTCACCCCTCCACTTT. This translates into CASRRTENSPLHF.

This clonotype was detected only a few times. J is TRBJ1-1 and V is TRBV20-1; 11 bases fit TRBD1. The CDR3 spans 13 residues. Unmatched junction bases numbered 5, after V lost 6 bases and J lost 5 bases. Germline CDR1 reads DFQATT; CDR2 reads SNEGSKA (reference sequence). This CDR3 reads CSAKDRGRTEAFF. CDR3 nucleotide sequence: TGCAGTGCCAAGGACAGGGGGCGAACTGAAGCTTTCTTT.

This clonotype occurred a few times. This sequence joins TRBV6-5 and TRBJ2-2; D is undetermined. The CDR3 sequence is 16 residues long. The V end lost 0 bases, the J end lost 1 base, and 9 bases lay between the germline ends. CDR1 is MNHEY, CDR2 SVGAGI, per germline. This CDR3 is CASSYSSTKNTGELFF. In DNA, the CDR3 is TGTGCCAGCAGTTACTCGTCCACGAAGAACACCGGGGAGCTGTTTTTT.

The genes are TRBV5-5 and TRBJ2-4; D is perhaps TRBD1 or TRBD2 (5 bases each). The germline CDR1 and CDR2 sequences are SGHKS and YYEKEE (reference sequence). Trimming removed 4 bases at V and 1 base at J, with 15 bases between. The CDR3 runs 16 residues. CDR3 sequence (DNA): TGTGCCAGCAGCCCTGGGACCCCCGTCGCCAAAAACATTCAGTACTTC. Amino acid sequence: CASSPGTPVAKNIQYF.

This clonotype was observed a few times. The chain employs TRBV28 and TRBJ2-3; possible D gene TRBD2, 6 bases. The CDR3 totals 18 residues. The V end was cut by 5 bases, the J end by 4 bases, with 25 bases between. Germline V gene lookup returns CDR1 MDHEN and CDR2 SYDVKM. The CDR3 bases are TGTGCCAGCAGTCTTATATCTCCGGGACTTCTAAGATCAGATACGCAGTATTTT. Protein: CASSLISPGLLRSDTQYF.

The chain recombines TRBV18 with TRBJ2-2; D call uncertain. V dropped 3 bases and J dropped 0 bases, with 8 bases sitting between them. The CDR3 consists of 15 residues. Per germline, CDR1 KGHSH and CDR2 LQKENI. The CDR3 region has the DNA TGTGCCAGCTCACCGTCTCGCCCGAACACCGGGGAGCTGTTTTTT. Translating it yields CASSPSRPNTGELFF.

The rearrangement uses TRBV5-1 and TRBJ2-1; the match to TRBD2 covers 7 bases. After removal of 4 bases from V and 5 bases from J, the junction contained 9 bases not matched to a gene. The CDR3 covers 15 residues. Germline CDR1 and CDR2: SGHRS and YFSETQ. CDR3 sequence reads: CASSPPGLPNNEQFF. CDR3 DNA: TGCGCCAGCAGCCCGCCGGGACTACCTAACAATGAGCAGTTCTTC.

This clonotype was detected a few times. The V call is TRBV28, the J call TRBJ1-5; D uncertain. CDR1 is MDHEN, CDR2 SYDVKM, per germline. Between the trimmed V and J ends, which lost 4 bases and 5 bases, there was a span of 15 bases. The CDR3 covers 15 residues. The CDR3 loop reads CASSSPRERDQPQHF. CDR3 nucleotide sequence: TGTGCCAGCAGTTCCCCCCGGGAGCGGGATCAGCCCCAGCATTTT.

The chain employs TRBV5-1 and TRBJ2-3, with 7 bases that match TRBD1. Germline V CDR1 and CDR2: SGHRS, YFSETQ. Unmatched junction bases numbered 11, after V lost 4 bases and J lost 6 bases. This CDR3 is built from 15 residues. The CDR3: CASSPIDRVPDTQYF. CDR3 sequence (DNA): TGCGCCAGCAGCCCGATTGACAGGGTTCCGGATACGCAGTATTTT.

This clonotype was counted a single time. V is TRBV18 and J is TRBJ2-1, with 11 nucleotides matching TRBD1. The V gene's germline CDR1 is KGHSH and CDR2 LQKENI. V dropped 2 bases and J dropped 9; count of bases not matched to a gene: 6. The CDR3 length is 15 residues. The CDR3 loop is CASSPSRDRGSEQFF. CDR3 bases: TGTGCCAGCTCACCATCCCGGGACAGGGGGAGTGAGCAGTTCTTC. The variable domain in full, with the rest retrieved from reference TRBV18 and TRBJ2-1, is NAGVMQNPRHLVRRRGQEARLRCSPMKGHSHVYWYRQLPEEGLKFMVYLQKENIIDESGMPKERFSAEFPKEGPSILRIQQVVRGDSAAYFCASSPSRDRGSEQFFGPGTRLTVL.

This clonotype came up once. The V and J genes are TRBV4-2 and TRBJ2-2, with 12 bases matching TRBD2. Germline V gene sequence: CDR1 LGHNA, CDR2 YNFKEQ. The CDR3 runs 16 residues. Germline trimming cut 4 bases from V and 7 bases from J; bases unmatched to any gene: 7. CDR3 coding DNA: TGTGCCAGCAGCCCATTCACTAGCGGGGGGTTCGGGGAGCTGTTTTTT. Amino acid sequence: CASSPFTSGGFGELFF.

The CDR3 region is CASSQDARGSSYEQYF. The DNA for the CDR3 is TGTGCCAGCAGCCAAGATGCCAGGGGGTCATCCTACGAGCAGTACTTC. The rearrangement links TRBV4-2 to TRBJ2-7; TRBD1 aligns across 7 bases. Germline CDR1 is LGHNA and CDR2 is YNFKEQ. The trim removed 0 bases at V and 1 base at J, leaving 6 bases unmatched. The CDR3 loop spans 16 amino acids.

CDR3 region: CASSQALAGGQNEQFF. As DNA, the CDR3 is TGCGCCAGCAGCCAAGCACTAGCGGGGGGGCAGAATGAGCAGTTCTTC. This chain uses TRBV4-3 with TRBJ2-1; 13 bases match TRBD2. This CDR3 is built from 16 residues. Trimming took 1 base from V and 7 from J; bases not matched to a gene: 4. Germline lookup yields CDR1 LGHNA and CDR2 YSLEER.

CDR3 region: CASSRRQGEEQFF. For the CDR3, the DNA is TGTGCCAGCAGCAGAAGACAGGGGGAAGAGCAGTTCTTC. The J gene is TRBJ2-1, the V gene TRBV7-6; TRBD1 aligns across 9 bases. Germline-derived CDR1 and CDR2 are SGHVS and FNYEAQ. V lost 5 bases, J lost 10 bases, and 6 bases stayed unmatched. The CDR3 covers 13 residues.

This sequence joins TRBV20-1 and TRBJ2-5, with TRBD1 matching 7 bases. V lost 3 bases and J lost 7; bases outside the gene matches: 11. The CDR3 totals 14 residues. The germline gives CDR1 DFQATT, CDR2 SNEGSKA (reference sequence). CDR3 DNA: TGCAGTGCTAGCGGGGACAGCGCTTGGTGGACCCAGTACTTC. It translates to CSASGDSAWWTQYF.

The rearrangement links TRBV4-1 to TRBJ1-1; no clear D. The CDR3 runs 16 residues. Trimming left V 3 bases short and J 1 base short, with 15 bases between. The germline V gene has CDR1 MGHRA and CDR2 YSYEKL. The CDR3, as DNA: TGCGCCAGCAGCCAGGAAGGGTGGCGGAAGAACACTGAAGCTTTCTTT. It specifies CASSQEGWRKNTEAFF.

This chain links TRBV7-2 with TRBJ1-1; D perhaps matches TRBD1 (6 bases). Trimming pared 0 bases from V and 6 bases from J, leaving 11 bases between. The germline V gene encodes CDR1 SGHTA and CDR2 FQGNSA. The CDR3 sequence is 14 residues long. This CDR3 is CASSLALGGPEAFF. CDR3 DNA sequence: TGTGCCAGCAGCTTAGCGCTTGGGGGGCCTGAAGCTTTCTTT.

The CDR3 protein is CASSLLGGRFETQYF. CDR3 nucleotide sequence: TGTGCCAGCAGCTTGTTGGGGGGCCGATTTGAGACCCAGTACTTC. The gene calls are TRBV5-5 and TRBJ2-5; D could derive from TRBD1 or TRBD2 (6 bases each). The V gene's germline CDR1 is SGHKS and CDR2 YYEKEE (reference sequence). V was cut by 1 base and J by 5 bases, with 15 bases left in between. There are 15 residues in the CDR3. Drawing the rest from reference TRBV5-5 and TRBJ2-5, the complete variable domain is DAGVTQSPTHLIKTRGQQVTLRCSPISGHKSVSWYQQVLGQGPQFIFQYYEKEERGRGNFPDRFSARQFPNYSSELNVNALLLGDSALYLCASSLLGGRFETQYFGPGTRLLVL.

This clonotype has ten or more counts. The genes are TRBV24-1 and TRBJ2-1; D remains unclear. Trimming shortened V by 1 base and J by 7 bases, and 7 bases separated the two germline ends. The germline gives CDR1 KGHDR, CDR2 SFDVKD. The CDR3 is made up of 13 amino acids. The DNA for the CDR3 is TGTGCCACCAGTGATTTTTGGGGAAATGAGCAGTTCTTC. Amino acid sequence: CATSDFWGNEQFF.

There are a few counts of this clonotype. V usage is TRBV2 and J usage is TRBJ2-3, with 7 bases matching TRBD2. The V and J ends lost 9 bases and 1 base, in that order; junction bases with no gene match: 4. The CDR3 has 13 residues. From germline, CDR1 is SNHLY and CDR2 FYNNEI. The CDR3 region has the DNA TGTGCCAGTTTTGCGGGGGGCACAGATACGCAGTATTTT. Amino acids: CASFAGGTDTQYF.

This clonotype has a count of ten or more. The chain couples TRBV27 to TRBJ2-3; 10 positions agree with TRBD1. CDR3 length: 16 residues. V was clipped by 6 bases and J by 2 bases; unmatched bases: 8. The germline V gene has CDR1 MNHEY and CDR2 SMNVEV (reference sequence). The CDR3 spells CASSPRTGGYTDTQYF. The CDR3 DNA follows: TGTGCCAGCAGCCCTCGGACAGGGGGATACACAGATACGCAGTATTTT.

The chain has TRBV11-3 and TRBJ2-6; D is undetermined. The CDR3 contains 17 residues. V lost 1 base and J lost 2, with 12 bases in between. Germline V lookup: CDR1 SGHNT, CDR2 YENEEA. CDR3 nucleotide sequence: TGTGCCAGCAGCTTAGGCCCTCCCCAACCTGGGGCCAACGTCCTGACTTTC. Amino acids: CASSLGPPQPGANVLTF.

V gene TRBV4-1 combines with J gene TRBJ2-1, with a tentative D call TRBD2 (6 bases). V shed 3 bases and J shed 5 bases, with 11 bases lying between them. CDR3 length equals 14 residues. Germline CDR1 and CDR2: MGHRA and YSYEKL. CDR3 DNA: TGCGCCAGCAGCCAGGGCCCGGGGGACAATGAGCAGTTCTTC. It encodes CASSQGPGDNEQFF.

The chain recombines TRBV2 with TRBJ1-3; D is unclear. This CDR3 region has 15 residues. Germline assignment: CDR1 SNHLY and CDR2 FYNNEI. Trimming took off 2 bases at V and 2 bases at J, with 10 bases between the two ends. The CDR3 DNA sequence: TGTGCCAGCAGTGAACAGTCCTATCCTGGAAACACCATATATTTT. Amino acids: CASSEQSYPGNTIYF.

This clonotype showed up just a few times. J is TRBJ2-5 and V is TRBV28, with 9 bases that match TRBD2. CDR1 and CDR2 (germline): MDHEN, SYDVKM. The V and J ends lost 6 bases and 4 bases, in that order; junction bases with no gene match: 12. This CDR3 comprises 16 residues. The CDR3 coding sequence is TGTGCCAGCAGCCATTCCTCGCGGGGGGGCGGAGAGACCCAGTACTTC. As protein: CASSHSSRGGGETQYF.

This clonotype was picked up a small number of times. The chain combines TRBV12-3 or TRBV12-4 with TRBJ1-1, with TRBD1 matching 7 bases. The ends lost 2 bases at V and 4 bases at J; junction bases unmatched: 10. The CDR3 is 16 amino acids. CDR3 sequence: CASSLFAWAGGTEAFF. CDR3 nucleotide sequence: TGTGCCAGCAGTTTATTTGCTTGGGCAGGGGGCACTGAAGCTTTCTTT.

The V and J genes are TRBV6-2 or TRBV6-3 and TRBJ1-5, with D uncertain. Between the trimmed V and J ends, which lost 6 bases and 4 bases, there was a span of 10 bases. This CDR3 contains 13 residues. Per the germline V gene, CDR1 is MNHEY and CDR2 is SVGEGT. The CDR3 DNA reads as TGTGCCAGCAGGGGCCCTGTTAATCAGCCCCAGCATTTT. This gives the protein CASRGPVNQPQHF.

This clonotype has a handful of counts. The chain carries TRBV29-1 and TRBJ2-3, with TRBD2 identical over 9 bases. V dropped 3 bases and J dropped 2; count of bases not matched to a gene: 6. Germline CDR1 and CDR2: SQVTM and ANQGSEA. The CDR3 covers 15 residues. CDR3 sequence: CSVDGTSSVTDTQYF. CDR3 nucleotides: TGCAGCGTTGATGGGACTAGCTCCGTCACAGATACGCAGTATTTT.